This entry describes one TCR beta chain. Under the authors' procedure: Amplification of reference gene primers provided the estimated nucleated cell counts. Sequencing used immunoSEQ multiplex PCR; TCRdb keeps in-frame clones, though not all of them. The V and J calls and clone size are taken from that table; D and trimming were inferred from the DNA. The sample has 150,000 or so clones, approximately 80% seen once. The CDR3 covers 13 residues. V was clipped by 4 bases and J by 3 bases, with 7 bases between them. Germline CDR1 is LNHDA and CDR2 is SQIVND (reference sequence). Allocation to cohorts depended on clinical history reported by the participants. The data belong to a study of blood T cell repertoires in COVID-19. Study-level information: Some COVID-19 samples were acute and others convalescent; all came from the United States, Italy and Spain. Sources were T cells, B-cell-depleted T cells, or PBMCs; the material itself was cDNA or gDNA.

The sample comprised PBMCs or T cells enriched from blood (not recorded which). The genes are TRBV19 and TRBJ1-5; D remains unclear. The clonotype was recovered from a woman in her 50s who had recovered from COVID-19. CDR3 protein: CASSRSLNQPQHF. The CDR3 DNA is TGTGCCAGTAGTAGGAGCCTCAATCAGCCCCAGCATTTT.